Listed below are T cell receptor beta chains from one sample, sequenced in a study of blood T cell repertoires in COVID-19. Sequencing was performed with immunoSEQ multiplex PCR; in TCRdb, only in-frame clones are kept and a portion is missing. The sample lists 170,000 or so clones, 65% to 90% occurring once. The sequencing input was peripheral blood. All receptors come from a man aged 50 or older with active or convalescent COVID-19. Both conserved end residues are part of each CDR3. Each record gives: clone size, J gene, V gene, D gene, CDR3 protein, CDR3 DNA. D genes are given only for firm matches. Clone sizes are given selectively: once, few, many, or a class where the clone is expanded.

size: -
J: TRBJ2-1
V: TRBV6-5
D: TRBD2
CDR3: CASSSRGSGFYNEQFF
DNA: TGTGCCAGCAGTTCGCGGGGTAGCGGGTTTTACAATGAGCAGTTCTTC

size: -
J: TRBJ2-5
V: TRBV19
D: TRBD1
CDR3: CASSPRDRDGETQYF
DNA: TGTGCCAGTAGCCCCCGGGACAGGGACGGGGAGACCCAGTACTTC

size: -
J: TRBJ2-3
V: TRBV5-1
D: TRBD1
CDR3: CASGTGQVSDTQYF
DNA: TGCGCCAGCGGGACAGGACAGGTTTCGGATACGCAGTATTTT

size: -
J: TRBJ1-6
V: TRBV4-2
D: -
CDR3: CASSQVETGNSPLHF
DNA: TGTGCCAGCAGCCAAGTCGAAACAGGGAATTCACCCCTCCACTTT

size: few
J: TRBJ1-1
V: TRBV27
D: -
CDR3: CASTFWTEGTEAFF
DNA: TGTGCCAGCACCTTTTGGACAGAGGGCACTGAAGCTTTCTTT

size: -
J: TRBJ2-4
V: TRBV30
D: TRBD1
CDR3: CAWGTGIAKNIQYF
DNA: TGTGCCTGGGGGACAGGGATAGCCAAAAACATTCAGTACTTC

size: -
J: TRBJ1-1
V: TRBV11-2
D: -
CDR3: CASSFSGQHNTEAFF
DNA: TGTGCCAGCAGCTTTTCTGGGCAGCATAACACTGAAGCTTTCTTT

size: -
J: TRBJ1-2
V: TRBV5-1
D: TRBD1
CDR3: CASSAGQGSYGYTF
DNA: TGCGCCAGCAGCGCCGGACAGGGGTCCTATGGCTACACCTTC

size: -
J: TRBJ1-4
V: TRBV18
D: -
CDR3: CASSPTGLKGEKLFF
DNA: TGTGCCAGCTCACCCACAGGGTTGAAGGGTGAAAAACTGTTTTTT

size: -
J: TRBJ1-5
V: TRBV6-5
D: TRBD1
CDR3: CASSPQGLGSQPQHF
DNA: TGTGCCAGCAGCCCACAGGGGTTAGGTAGTCAGCCCCAGCATTTT

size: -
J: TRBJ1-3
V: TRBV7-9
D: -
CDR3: CASSLSGSSGNTIYF
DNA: TGTGCCAGCAGCTTGAGTGGGAGCTCTGGAAACACCATATATTTT

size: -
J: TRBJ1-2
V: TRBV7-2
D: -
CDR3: CASSPRTDLNTF
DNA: TGTGCCAGCAGCCCCCGGACGGACTTGAACACCTTC

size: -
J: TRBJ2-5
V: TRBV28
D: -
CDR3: CASSSPTRTQETQYF
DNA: TGTGCCAGCAGTTCCCCCACACGAACCCAAGAGACCCAGTACTTC

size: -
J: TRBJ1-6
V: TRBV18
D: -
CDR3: CASSPGRRGNSPLHF
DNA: TGTGCCAGCTCACCTGGGAGGCGGGGGAATTCACCCCTCCACTTT

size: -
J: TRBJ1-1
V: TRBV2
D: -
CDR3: CASMTRASEAFF
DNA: TGTGCCAGCATGACCAGGGCTTCTGAAGCTTTCTTT

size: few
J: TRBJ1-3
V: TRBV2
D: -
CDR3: CASSGTGFSGNTIYF
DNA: TGTGCCAGCAGTGGGACGGGGTTCTCTGGAAACACCATATATTTT

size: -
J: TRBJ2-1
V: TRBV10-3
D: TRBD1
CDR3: CAISGWTGYNEQFF
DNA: TGTGCCATCAGTGGATGGACAGGCTACAATGAGCAGTTCTTC

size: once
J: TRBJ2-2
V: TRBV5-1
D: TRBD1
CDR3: CASSLRDRVSAGELFF
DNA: TGCGCCAGCAGCTTAAGGGACAGGGTATCGGCCGGGGAGCTGTTTTTT

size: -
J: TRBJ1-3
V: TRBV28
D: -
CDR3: CASTLQVSGNTIYF
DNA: TGTGCCAGCACCCTTCAGGTTTCTGGAAACACCATATATTTT

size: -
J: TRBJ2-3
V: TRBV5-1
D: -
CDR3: CASSLAQQGFTDTQYF
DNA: TGCGCCAGCAGCTTGGCCCAGCAGGGCTTCACAGATACGCAGTATTTT

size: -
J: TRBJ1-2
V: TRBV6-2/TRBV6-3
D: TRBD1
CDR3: CASSYGGQGAGGYTF
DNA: TGTGCCAGCAGTTACGGGGGACAGGGGGCCGGAGGCTACACCTTC

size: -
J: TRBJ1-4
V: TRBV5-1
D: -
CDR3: CASSLVWGATNEKLFF
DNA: TGCGCCAGCAGCTTGGTTTGGGGCGCAACTAATGAAAAACTGTTTTTT

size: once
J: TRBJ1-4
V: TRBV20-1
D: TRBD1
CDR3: CSASFGTGEKLFF
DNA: TGCAGTGCTAGTTTTGGGACAGGGGAAAAACTGTTTTTT

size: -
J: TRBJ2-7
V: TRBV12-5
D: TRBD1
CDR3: CASGFGQGAYEQYF
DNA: TGTGCTAGTGGTTTCGGACAGGGGGCCTACGAGCAGTACTTC

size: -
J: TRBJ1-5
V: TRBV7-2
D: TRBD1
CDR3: CASSTGGLLNQPQHF
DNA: TGTGCCAGCAGCACAGGGGGACTACTGAATCAGCCCCAGCATTTT

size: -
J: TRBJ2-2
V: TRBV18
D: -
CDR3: CASSPVFLGGSGELFF
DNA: TGTGCCAGCTCACCAGTTTTTCTTGGGGGCTCCGGGGAGCTGTTTTTT

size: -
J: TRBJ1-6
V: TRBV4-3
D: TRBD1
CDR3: CASSQEGTGYYSPLHF
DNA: TGCGCCAGCAGCCAAGAGGGGACAGGGTACTATTCACCCCTCCACTTT

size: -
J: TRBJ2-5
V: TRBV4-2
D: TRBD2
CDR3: CASSQDWWRGAKETQYF
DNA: TGTGCCAGCAGCCAAGATTGGTGGCGGGGGGCCAAGGAGACCCAGTACTTC

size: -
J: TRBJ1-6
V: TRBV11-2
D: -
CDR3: CASSSGNSPLHF
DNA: TGTGCCAGCAGCTCGGGGAATTCACCCCTCCACTTT

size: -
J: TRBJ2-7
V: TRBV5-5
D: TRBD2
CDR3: CASSLGVLAADYEQYF
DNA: TGTGCCAGCAGCTTGGGAGTTCTAGCGGCCGACTACGAGCAGTACTTC

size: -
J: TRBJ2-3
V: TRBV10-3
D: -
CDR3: CAISEKGAIYTQYF
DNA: TGTGCCATCAGTGAAAAAGGGGCCATATATACGCAGTATTTT

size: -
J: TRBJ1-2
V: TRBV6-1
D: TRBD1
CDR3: CASSERGGTGSLNNYGYTF
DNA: TGTGCCAGCAGTGAAAGAGGGGGGACAGGGAGCCTAAATAACTATGGCTACACCTTC

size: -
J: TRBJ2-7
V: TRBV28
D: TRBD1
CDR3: CASSLQGAGGYEQYF
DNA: TGTGCCAGCAGTTTACAGGGGGCAGGGGGATACGAGCAGTACTTC

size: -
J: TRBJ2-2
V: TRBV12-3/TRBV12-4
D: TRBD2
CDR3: CASSREAGELFF
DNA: TGTGCCAGCAGTCGGGAGGCCGGGGAGCTGTTTTTT

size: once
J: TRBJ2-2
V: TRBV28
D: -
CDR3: CASSFGGVGELFF
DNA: TGTGCCAGCAGTTTCGGGGGAGTCGGGGAGCTGTTTTTT

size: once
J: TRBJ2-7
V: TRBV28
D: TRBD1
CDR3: CASMSGGAGEQYF
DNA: TGTGCCAGCATGTCAGGGGGCGCGGGCGAGCAGTACTTC

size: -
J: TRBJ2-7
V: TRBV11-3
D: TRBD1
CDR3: CASSLGQGVYEQYF
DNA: TGTGCCAGCAGCTTGGGACAGGGAGTCTACGAGCAGTACTTC

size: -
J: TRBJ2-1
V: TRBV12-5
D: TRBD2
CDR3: CASGSGTSVNNEQFF
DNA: TGTGCTAGTGGTTCGGGGACTAGCGTTAACAATGAGCAGTTCTTC

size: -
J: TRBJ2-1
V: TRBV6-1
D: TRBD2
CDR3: CASSEWTAGAGNEQFF
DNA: TGTGCCAGCAGTGAATGGACGGCGGGAGCGGGGAATGAGCAGTTCTTC

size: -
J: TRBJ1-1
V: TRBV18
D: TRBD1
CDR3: CASSPGQGNTEAFF
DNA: TGTGCCAGCTCCCCCGGACAGGGGAACACTGAAGCTTTCTTT

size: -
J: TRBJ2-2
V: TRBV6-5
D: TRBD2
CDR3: CATLGLVAVGELFF
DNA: TGTGCCACCCTGGGACTAGTTGCGGTCGGGGAGCTGTTTTTT

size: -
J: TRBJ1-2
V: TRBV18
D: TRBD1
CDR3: CASSQIEQGSGYGYTF
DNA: TGTGCCAGCTCACAAATTGAACAGGGGTCAGGTTATGGCTACACCTTC

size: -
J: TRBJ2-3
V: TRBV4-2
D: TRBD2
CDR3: CASSQRGVTDTQYF
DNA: TGTGCCAGCAGCCAGCGGGGGGTCACAGATACGCAGTATTTT

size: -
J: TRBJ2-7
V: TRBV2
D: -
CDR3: CASNTGDLGEQYF
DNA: TGTGCCAGCAACACGGGAGATCTGGGCGAGCAGTACTTC

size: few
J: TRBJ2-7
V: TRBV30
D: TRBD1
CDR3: CAWSTGTGAYEQYF
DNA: TGTGCCTGGAGCACCGGGACAGGGGCCTACGAGCAGTACTTC

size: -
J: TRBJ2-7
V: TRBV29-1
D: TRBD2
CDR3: CSVGGLAGTIYEQYF
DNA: TGCAGCGTCGGGGGACTAGCGGGGACCATCTACGAGCAGTACTTC

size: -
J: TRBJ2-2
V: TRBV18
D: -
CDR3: CASSPSGELFF
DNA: TGTGCCAGCTCTCCCAGCGGGGAGCTGTTTTTT

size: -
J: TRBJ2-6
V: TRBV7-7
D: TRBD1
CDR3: CASSPGTGETGANVLTF
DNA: TGTGCCAGCAGCCCTGGGACAGGGGAAACTGGGGCCAACGTCCTGACTTTC

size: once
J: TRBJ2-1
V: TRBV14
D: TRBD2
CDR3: CASGYNLAGVNEQFF
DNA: TGTGCCAGCGGGTACAACCTAGCGGGGGTTAATGAGCAGTTCTTC

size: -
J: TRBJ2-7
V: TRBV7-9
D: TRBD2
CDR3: CASSPWTSVYEQYF
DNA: TGTGCCAGCAGCCCTTGGACTAGCGTATACGAGCAGTACTTC

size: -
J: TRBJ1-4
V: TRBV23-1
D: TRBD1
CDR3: CASSQFATGGANEKLFF
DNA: TGCGCCAGCAGTCAATTTGCTACAGGGGGCGCGAATGAAAAACTGTTTTTT

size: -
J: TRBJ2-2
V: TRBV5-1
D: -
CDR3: CASSTSLDTGTGELFF
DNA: TGCGCCAGCAGCACTTCTCTGGACACCGGGACCGGGGAGCTGTTTTTT

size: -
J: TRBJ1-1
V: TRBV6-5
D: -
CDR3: CASRTPVGNTEAFF
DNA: TGTGCCAGCAGAACCCCGGTCGGGAACACTGAAGCTTTCTTT